The TCR beta chain described here comes from a study of CD8 T cells in ankylosing spondylitis. The study's findings and limits: Researchers reportedly found disease-linked clones significantly enriched in matched ankylosing spondylitis synovial fluid. Reports of some motif variants in reactive arthritis synovial fluid and blood predate this one. A TCR beta motif of several highly homologous variants seemed to mark ankylosing spondylitis blood. The authors found the disease-linked clones to be CD8+ and relatively rare in peripheral blood.

As regards this clonotype: Its antigen is currently unknown.

Each CDR3 protein gets one entry after TCRdb re-called the 5' RACE reads with MiXCR. The sample carries around 23,000 distinct CDR3 sequences, roughly a sixth recorded once. In germline, CDR1 is MDHEN, CDR2 SYDVKM. The length of the CDR3 is 12 residues. The ends were cut back, 3 bases at V and 6 bases at J, with 9 bases in the middle. Sequencing used blood. The chain couples TRBV28 to TRBJ2-7, with unresolved D. The sequence came from a male donor with ankylosing spondylitis or in good health (not recorded which). The CDR3 spells CASSFSIGEQYF. The DNA for the CDR3 is TGTGCCAGCAGTTTCTCCATCGGCGAGCAGTACTTC. The complete variable domain, with remaining parts taken from reference TRBV28 and TRBJ2-7, reads DVKVTQSSRYLVKRTGEKVFLECVQDMDHENMFWYRQDPGLGLRLIYFSYDVKMKEKGDIPEGYSVSREKKERFSLILESASTNQTSMYLCASSFSIGEQYFGPGTRLTVT.